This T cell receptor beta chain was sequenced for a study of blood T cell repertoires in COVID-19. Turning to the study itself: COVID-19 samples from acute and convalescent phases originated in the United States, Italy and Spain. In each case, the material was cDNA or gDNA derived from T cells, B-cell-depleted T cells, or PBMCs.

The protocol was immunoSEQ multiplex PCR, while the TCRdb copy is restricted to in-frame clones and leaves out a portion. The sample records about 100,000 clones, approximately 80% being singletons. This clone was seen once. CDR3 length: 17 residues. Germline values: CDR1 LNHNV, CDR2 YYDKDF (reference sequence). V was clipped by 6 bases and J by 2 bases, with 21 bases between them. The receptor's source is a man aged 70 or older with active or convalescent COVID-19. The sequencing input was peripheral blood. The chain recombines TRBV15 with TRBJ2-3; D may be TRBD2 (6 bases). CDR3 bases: TGTGCCACCAGGGGGACTGCCTCCCCTCACCCCACAGATACGCAGTATTTT. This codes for CATRGTASPHPTDTQYF.